One sample yielded the 4 T cell receptor beta chains listed below, sequenced in a study of naive and memory T cell subsets. The beta constant-region primer was an equimolar mix of two oligonucleotides covering TRBC1 and TRBC2. One entry per CDR3 protein, called by TCRdb with MiXCR from the UMI-ligation and nested PCR reads. The sample shows 70,000 to 95,000 distinct CDR3 sequences, around 6.5% of them seen only once. Sample: central memory CD4+ T cells from blood. Receptors originate from a human donor in good health.

This clonotype was detected only a few times. This chain uses TRBV7-2 with TRBJ2-1; 8 bases line up with TRBD2. With V trimmed by 5 bases and J by 2 bases, 8 bases remained unmatched. Germline CDR1 and CDR2: SGHTA and FQGNSA. The CDR3 is 16 amino acids. The CDR3 loop is CASSASGRGAYNEQFF. The DNA for the CDR3 is TGTGCCAGCAGCGCCTCGGGGCGGGGGGCCTACAATGAGCAGTTCTTC.

The chain is built from TRBV7-2 and TRBJ2-1; 14 nucleotides agree with TRBD2. The CDR3 contains 19 residues. V shed 5 bases and J 2 bases; nucleotides not matched to a gene: 11. Per germline, CDR1 SGHTA and CDR2 FQGNSA. The CDR3 DNA sequence: TGTGCCAGCAGCGGTGAAGCTGGGACTAGCGGGAGTACCTACAATGAGCAGTTCTTC. Translation gives CASSGEAGTSGSTYNEQFF.

The J gene is TRBJ2-5, the V gene TRBV28; D ambiguous. The germline V gene encodes CDR1 MDHEN and CDR2 SYDVKM. V lost 10 bases and J lost 2, with 14 bases in between. The CDR3 sequence is 13 residues long. The CDR3, as DNA: TGTGCCACCTTATCGGACGGACAAGAGACCCAGTACTTC. Residues: CATLSDGQETQYF.

Ten or more counts support this clonotype. The J gene is TRBJ2-1, the V gene TRBV12-3 or TRBV12-4; D gene ambiguous. Trimming took 2 bases from V and 5 from J, leaving 10 bases between them. CDR3 length: 14 amino acids. The CDR3 protein is CASSLRVTDNEQFF. The DNA for the CDR3 is TGTGCCAGCAGTTTACGGGTAACGGACAATGAGCAGTTCTTC.